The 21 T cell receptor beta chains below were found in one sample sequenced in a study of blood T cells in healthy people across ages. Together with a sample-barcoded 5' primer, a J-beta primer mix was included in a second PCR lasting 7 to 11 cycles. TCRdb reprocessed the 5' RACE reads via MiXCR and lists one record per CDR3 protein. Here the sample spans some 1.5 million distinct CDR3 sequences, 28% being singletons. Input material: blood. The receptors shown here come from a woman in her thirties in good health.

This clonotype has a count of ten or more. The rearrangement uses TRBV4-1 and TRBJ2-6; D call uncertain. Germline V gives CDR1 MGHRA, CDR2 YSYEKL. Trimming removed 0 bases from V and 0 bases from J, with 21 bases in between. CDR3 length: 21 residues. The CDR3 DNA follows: TGCGCCAGCAGCCAAGACTCCGGCTTCAACTCTTTCCGCTCTGGGGCCAACGTCCTGACTTTC. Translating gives CASSQDSGFNSFRSGANVLTF.

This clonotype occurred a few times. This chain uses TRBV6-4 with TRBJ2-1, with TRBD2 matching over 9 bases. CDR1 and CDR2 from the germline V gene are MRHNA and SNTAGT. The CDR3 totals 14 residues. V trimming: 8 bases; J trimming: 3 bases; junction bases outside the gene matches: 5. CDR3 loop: CASRPSGNYNEQFF. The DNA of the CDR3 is TGTGCCAGCCGACCTAGCGGGAACTACAATGAGCAGTTCTTC.

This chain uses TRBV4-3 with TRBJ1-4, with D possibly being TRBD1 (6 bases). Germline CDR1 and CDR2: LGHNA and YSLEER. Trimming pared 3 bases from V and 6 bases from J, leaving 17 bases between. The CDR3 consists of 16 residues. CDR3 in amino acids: CASSQRGGAGDEKLFF. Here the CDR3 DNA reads TGCGCCAGCAGCCAGAGGGGGGGCGCAGGAGATGAAAAACTGTTTTTT.

CDR3 nucleotide sequence: TGCGCCAGCAGCACCCGGACGGGGACTGGGGCCAACGTCCTGACTTTC. This translates into CASSTRTGTGANVLTF. The V call is TRBV5-1, the J call TRBJ2-6, with D perhaps TRBD2 (5 bases). The ends were cut back, 4 bases at V and 2 bases at J, with 13 bases in the middle. This CDR3 spans 16 amino acids. Germline V gene data show CDR1 as SGHRS and CDR2 as YFSETQ.

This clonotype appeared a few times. The CDR3 DNA reads TGCGCCAGCAGCTTGAAGGGGGACTCCTACAATGAGCAGTTCTTC. Translated: CASSLKGDSYNEQFF. V usage is TRBV5-1 and J usage is TRBJ2-1, with D possibly TRBD1 on 6 matching bases. This CDR3 is 15 amino acids long. V shed 1 base and J shed 0 bases, with 8 bases lying between them. Germline V lookup: CDR1 SGHRS, CDR2 YFSETQ. The whole variable domain, remainder taken from reference TRBV5-1 and TRBJ2-1, is KAGVTQTPRYLIKTRGQQVTLSCSPISGHRSVSWYQQTPGQGLQFLFEYFSETQRNKGNFPGRFSGRQFSNSRSEMNVSTLELGDSALYLCASSLKGDSYNEQFFGPGTRLTVL.

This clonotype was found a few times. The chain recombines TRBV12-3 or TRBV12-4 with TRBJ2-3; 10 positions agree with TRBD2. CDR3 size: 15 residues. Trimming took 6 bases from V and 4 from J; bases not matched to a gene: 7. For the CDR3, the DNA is TGTGCCAGCAGACGAACAGGGACTAGCGCAGATACGCAGTATTTT. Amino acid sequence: CASRRTGTSADTQYF.

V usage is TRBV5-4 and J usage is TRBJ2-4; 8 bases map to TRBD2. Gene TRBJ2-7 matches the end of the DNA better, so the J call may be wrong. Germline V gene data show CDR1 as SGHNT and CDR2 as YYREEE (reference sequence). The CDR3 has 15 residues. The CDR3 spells CASSLRGLAADEQYF. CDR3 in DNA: TGTGCCAGCAGCTTGAGAGGACTAGCCGCCGACGAGCAGTACTTC.

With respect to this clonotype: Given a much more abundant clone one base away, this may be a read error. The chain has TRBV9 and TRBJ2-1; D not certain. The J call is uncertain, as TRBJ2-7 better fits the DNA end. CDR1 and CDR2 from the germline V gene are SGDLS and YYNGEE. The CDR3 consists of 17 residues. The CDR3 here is CASSAHDITGRYNEQYF. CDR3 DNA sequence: TGTGCCAGCAGCGCCCACGACATAACCGGACGGTACAATGAGCAGTACTTC.

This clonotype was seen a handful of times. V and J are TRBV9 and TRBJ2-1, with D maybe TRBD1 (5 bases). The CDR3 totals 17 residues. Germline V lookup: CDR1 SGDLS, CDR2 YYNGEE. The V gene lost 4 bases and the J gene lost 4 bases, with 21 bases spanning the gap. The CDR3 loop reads CASSSRQTEISYNEQFF. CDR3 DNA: TGTGCCAGCAGCTCGCGTCAGACAGAGATCTCATACAATGAGCAGTTCTTC.

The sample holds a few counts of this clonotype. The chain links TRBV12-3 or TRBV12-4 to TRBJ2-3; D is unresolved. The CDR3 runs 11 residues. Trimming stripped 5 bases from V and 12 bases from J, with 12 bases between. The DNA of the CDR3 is TGTGCCAGCAGTCAAGATTGGATTCAGTATTTT. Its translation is CASSQDWIQYF.

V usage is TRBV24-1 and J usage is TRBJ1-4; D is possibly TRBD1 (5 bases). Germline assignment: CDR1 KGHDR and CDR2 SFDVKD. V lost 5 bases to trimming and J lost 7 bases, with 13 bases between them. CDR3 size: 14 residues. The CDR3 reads CATSGPGPSEKLFF. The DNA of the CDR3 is TGTGCCACCAGTGGACCGGGACCGAGTGAAAAACTGTTTTTT.

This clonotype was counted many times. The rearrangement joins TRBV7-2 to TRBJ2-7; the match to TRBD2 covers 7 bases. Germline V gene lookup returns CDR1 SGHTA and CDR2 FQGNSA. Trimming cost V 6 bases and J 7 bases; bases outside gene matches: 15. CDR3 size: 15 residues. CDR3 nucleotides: TGTGCCAGCAGGACCTTACGTAGCGGGCCGGGAGAGCAGTACTTC. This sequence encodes CASRTLRSGPGEQYF.

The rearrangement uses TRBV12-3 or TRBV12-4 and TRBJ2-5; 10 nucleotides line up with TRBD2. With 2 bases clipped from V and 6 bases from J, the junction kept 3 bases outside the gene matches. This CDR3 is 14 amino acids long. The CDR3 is CASSLLAGEKTQYF. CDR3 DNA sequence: TGTGCCAGCAGTTTACTAGCGGGAGAGAAGACCCAGTACTTC.

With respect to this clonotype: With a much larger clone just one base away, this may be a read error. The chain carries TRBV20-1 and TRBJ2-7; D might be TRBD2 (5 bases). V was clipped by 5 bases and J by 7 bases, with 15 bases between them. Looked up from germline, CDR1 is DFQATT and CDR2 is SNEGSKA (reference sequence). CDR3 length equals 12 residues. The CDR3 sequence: CSACRDYNEQYF. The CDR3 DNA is TGCAGTGCTTGCCGGGATTACAATGAGCAGTACTTC.

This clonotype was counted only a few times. Here the CDR3 DNA reads TGTGCCAGCAGCTTAGATAAGAGCAGGTCGTATGGCTACACCTTC. It encodes CASSLDKSRSYGYTF. The gene calls are TRBV11-2 and TRBJ1-2, with D uncertain. The CDR3 length is 15 residues. Germline CDR1 and CDR2: SGHAT and FQNNGV. V was trimmed by 0 bases and J by 5 bases, leaving 13 bases between them.

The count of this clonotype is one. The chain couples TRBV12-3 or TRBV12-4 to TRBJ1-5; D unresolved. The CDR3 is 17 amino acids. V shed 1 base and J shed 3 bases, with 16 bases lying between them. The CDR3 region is CASSLGKGAGPNQPQHF. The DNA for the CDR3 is TGTGCCAGCAGTTTAGGAAAAGGTGCAGGTCCCAATCAGCCCCAGCATTTT.

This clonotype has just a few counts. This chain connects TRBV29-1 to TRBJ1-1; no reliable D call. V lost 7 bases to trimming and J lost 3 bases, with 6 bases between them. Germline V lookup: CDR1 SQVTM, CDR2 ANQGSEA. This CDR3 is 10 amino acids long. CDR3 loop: CSAPDTEAFF. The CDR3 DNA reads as TGCAGCGCCCCAGACACTGAAGCTTTCTTT. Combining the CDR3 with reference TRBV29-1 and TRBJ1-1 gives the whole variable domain SAVISQKPSRDICQRGTSLTIQCQVDSQVTMMFWYRQQPGQSLTLIATANQGSEATYESGFVIDKFPISRPNLTFSTLTVSNMSPEDSSIYLCSAPDTEAFFGQGTRLTVV.

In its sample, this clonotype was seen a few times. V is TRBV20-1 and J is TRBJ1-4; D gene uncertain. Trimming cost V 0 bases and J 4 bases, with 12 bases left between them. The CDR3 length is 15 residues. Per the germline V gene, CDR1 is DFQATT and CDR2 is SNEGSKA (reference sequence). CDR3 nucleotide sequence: TGCAGTGCTAGAGATCGTAACCTCAATAATGAAAAACTGTTTTTT. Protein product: CSARDRNLNNEKLFF.

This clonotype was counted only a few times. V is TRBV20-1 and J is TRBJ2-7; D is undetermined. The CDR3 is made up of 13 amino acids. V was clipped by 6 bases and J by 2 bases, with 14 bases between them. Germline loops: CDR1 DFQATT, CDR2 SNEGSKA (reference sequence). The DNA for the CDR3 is TGCAGTGCCCTTTTTTTCAGTACCTACGAGCAGTACTTC. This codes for CSALFFSTYEQYF.

In DNA form, the CDR3 reads TGCGCCAGCAGCAACGAACAGGGGTGGGAGGCAGATACGCAGTATTTT. Protein product: CASSNEQGWEADTQYF. This chain uses TRBV5-1 with TRBJ2-3, with TRBD1 as a possible D gene (7 bases). V lost 4 bases and J lost 4, with 19 bases in between. Germline-derived CDR1 and CDR2 are SGHRS and YFSETQ. The CDR3 has 16 amino acids.

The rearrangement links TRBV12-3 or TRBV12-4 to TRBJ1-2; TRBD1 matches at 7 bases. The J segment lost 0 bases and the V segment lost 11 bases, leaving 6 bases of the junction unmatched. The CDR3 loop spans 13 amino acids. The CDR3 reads CALSTGANYGYTF. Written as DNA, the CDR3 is TGTGCCCTCTCCACAGGGGCTAACTATGGCTACACCTTC.